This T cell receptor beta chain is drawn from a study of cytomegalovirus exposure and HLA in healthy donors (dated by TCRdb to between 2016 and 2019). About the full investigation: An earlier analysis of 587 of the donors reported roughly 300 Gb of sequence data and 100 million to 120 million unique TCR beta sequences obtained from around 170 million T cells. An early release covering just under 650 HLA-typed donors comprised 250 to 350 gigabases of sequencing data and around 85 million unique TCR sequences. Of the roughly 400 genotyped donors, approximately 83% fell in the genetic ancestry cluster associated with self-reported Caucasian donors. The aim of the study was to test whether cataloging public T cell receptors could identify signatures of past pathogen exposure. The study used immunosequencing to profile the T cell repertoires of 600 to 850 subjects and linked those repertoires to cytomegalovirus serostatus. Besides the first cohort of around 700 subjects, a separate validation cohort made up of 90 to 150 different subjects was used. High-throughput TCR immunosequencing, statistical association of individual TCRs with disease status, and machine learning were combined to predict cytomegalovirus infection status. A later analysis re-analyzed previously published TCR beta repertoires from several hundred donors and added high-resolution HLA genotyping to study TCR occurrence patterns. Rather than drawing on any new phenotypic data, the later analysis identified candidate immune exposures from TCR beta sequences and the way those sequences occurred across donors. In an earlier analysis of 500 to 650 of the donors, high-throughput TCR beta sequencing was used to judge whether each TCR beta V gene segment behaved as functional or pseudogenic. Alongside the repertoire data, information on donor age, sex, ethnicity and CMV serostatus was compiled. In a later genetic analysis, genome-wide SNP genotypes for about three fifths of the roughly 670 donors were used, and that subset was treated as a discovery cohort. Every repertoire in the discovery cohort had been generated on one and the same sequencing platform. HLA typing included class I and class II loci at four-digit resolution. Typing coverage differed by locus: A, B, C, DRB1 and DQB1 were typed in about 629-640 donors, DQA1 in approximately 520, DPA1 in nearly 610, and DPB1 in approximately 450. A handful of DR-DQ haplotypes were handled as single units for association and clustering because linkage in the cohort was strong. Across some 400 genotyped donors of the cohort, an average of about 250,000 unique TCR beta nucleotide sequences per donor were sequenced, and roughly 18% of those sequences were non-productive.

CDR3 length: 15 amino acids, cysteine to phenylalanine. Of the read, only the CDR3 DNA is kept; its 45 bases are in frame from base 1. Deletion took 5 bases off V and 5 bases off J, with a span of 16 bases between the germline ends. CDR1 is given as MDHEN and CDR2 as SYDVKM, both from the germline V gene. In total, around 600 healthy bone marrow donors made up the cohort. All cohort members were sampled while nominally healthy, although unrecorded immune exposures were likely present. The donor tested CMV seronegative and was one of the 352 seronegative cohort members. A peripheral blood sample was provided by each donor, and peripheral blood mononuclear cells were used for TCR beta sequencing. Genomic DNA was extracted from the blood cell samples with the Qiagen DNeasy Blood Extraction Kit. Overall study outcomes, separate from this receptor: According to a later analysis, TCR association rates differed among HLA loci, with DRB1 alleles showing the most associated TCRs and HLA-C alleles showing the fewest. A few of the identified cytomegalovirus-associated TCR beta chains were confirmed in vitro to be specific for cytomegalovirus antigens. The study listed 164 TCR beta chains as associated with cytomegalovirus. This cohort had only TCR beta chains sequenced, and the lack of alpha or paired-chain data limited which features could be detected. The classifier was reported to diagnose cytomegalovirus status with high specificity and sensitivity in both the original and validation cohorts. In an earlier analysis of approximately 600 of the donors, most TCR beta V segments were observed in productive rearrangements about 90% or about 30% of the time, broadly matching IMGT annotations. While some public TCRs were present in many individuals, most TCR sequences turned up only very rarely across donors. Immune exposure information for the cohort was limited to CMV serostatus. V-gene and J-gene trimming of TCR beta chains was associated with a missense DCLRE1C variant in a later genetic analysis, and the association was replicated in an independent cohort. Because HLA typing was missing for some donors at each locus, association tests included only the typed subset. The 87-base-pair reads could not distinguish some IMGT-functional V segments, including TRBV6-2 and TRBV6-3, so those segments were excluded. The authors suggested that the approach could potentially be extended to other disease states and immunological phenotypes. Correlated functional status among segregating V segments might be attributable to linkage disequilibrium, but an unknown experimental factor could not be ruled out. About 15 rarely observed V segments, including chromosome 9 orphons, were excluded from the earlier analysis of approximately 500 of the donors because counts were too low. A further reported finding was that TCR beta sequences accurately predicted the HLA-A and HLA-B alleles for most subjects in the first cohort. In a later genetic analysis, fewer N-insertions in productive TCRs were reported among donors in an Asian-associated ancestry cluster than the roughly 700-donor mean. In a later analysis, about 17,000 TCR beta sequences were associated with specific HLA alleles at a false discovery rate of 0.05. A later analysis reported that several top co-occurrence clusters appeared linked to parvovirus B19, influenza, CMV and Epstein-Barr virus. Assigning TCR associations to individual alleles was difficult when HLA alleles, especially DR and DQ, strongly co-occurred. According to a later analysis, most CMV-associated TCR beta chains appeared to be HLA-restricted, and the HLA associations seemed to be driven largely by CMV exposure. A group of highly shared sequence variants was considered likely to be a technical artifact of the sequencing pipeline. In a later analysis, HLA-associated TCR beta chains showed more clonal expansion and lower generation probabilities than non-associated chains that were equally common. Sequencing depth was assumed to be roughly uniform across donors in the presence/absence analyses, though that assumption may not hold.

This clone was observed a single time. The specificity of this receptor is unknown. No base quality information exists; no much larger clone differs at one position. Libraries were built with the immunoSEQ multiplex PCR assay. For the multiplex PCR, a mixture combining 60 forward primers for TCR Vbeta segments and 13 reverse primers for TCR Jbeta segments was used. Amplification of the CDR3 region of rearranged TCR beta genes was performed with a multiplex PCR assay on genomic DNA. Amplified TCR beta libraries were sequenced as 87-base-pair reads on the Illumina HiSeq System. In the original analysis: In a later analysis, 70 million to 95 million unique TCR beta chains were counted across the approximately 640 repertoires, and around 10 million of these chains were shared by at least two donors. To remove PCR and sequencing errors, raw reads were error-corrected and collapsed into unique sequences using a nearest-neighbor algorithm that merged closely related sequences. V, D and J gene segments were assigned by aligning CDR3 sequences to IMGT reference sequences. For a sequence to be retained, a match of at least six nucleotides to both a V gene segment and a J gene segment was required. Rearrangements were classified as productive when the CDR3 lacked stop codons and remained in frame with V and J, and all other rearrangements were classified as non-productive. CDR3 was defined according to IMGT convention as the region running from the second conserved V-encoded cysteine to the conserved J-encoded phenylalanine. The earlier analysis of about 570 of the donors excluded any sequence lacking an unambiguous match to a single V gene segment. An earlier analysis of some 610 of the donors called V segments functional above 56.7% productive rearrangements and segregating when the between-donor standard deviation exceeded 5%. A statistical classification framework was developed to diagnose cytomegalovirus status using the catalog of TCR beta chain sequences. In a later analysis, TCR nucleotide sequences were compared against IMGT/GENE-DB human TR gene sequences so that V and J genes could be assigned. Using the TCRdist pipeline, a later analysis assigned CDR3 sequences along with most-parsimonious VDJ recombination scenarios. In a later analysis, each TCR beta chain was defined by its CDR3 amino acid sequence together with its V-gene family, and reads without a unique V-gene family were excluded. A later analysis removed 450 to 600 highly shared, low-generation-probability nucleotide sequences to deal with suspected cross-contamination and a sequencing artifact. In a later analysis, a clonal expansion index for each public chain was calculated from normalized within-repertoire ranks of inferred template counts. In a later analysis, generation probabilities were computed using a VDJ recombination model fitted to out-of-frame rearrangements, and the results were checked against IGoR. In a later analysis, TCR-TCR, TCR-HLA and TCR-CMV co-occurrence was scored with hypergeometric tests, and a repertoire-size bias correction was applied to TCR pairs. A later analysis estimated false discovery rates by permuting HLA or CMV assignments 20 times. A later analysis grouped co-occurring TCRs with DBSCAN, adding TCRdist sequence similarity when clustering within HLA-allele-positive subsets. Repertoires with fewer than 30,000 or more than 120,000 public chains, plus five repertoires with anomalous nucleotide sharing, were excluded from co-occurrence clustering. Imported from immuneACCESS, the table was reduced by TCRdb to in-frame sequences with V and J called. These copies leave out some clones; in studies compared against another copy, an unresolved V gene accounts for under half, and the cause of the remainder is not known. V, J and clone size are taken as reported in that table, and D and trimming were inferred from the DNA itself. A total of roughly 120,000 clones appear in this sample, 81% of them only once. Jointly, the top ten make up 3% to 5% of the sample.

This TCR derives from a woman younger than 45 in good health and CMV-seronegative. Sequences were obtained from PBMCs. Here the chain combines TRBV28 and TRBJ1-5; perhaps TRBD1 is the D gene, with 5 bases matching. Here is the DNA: TGTGCCAGCAGTATCGGGACTGAAACCGATCAGCCCCAGCATTTT. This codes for CASSIGTETDQPQHF.